Shown below are 5 T cell receptor beta chains from a single sample sequenced in a study of T cells after yellow fever vaccination (dated by TCRdb to between 2018 and 2020). The sample's treatment or condition label is to be understood as: live attenuated yellow fever vaccine strain. Library prep was done by 5' RACE. The sequencer was an Illumina HiSeq 2500. TCRdb trimmed the raw reads at Q25, called clones with MiXCR and kept productive beta chains. Entries that share a CDR3 protein sequence are merged under the most common genes and DNA. This sample gives more than 95,000 distinct CDR3 sequences in total; under 8.5% of them show up just once. Around 2.7% of the sample is in the top ten clones. The sequenced sample was CD4+ T cells sorted from PBMCs, obtained more than 8 days after the first yellow fever vaccination. These receptors were taken from a man aged 18 to 30 who received the YFV17D yellow fever vaccine.

This clonotype was observed at least ten times. The chain carries TRBV4-3 and TRBJ2-3; weak D call: TRBD2 (5 bases). Germline V lookup: CDR1 LGHNA, CDR2 YSLEER. CDR3 length equals 13 residues. Trimming took 4 bases from V and 3 from J, leaving 8 bases between them. The CDR3 DNA is TGCGCCAGCAGCCCTAGGGAGACAGATACGCAGTATTTT. Its protein product is CASSPRETDTQYF.

This clonotype appeared many times. The V call is TRBV4-1, the J call TRBJ2-3; 8 nucleotides match TRBD1. The germline gives CDR1 MGHRA, CDR2 YSYEKL. Trimming took 0 bases from V and 4 from J; bases not matched to a gene: 9. This CDR3 has 17 residues. The CDR3 DNA sequence: TGCGCCAGCAGCCAAGATAAAGGACAGGGAGTACCAGATACGCAGTATTTT. This codes for CASSQDKGQGVPDTQYF.

This clonotype has a count of ten or more. The rearrangement uses TRBV6-5 and TRBJ1-1; tentative D call: TRBD1 (5 bases). The CDR3 is 15 amino acids. CDR1 MNHEY and CDR2 SVGAGI come from the germline V gene. V was pared by 0 bases and J by 8 bases, with 16 bases between. CDR3: CASSYSGEGRTEAFF. CDR3 coding DNA: TGTGCCAGCAGTTACTCGGGTGAGGGTAGGACAGAAGCTTTCTTT.

This clonotype appeared many times. The V call is TRBV7-6, the J call TRBJ2-3, with D possibly TRBD2 on 7 matching bases. The germline V and J ends were trimmed by 5 bases and 2 bases, with 17 bases remaining between them. The CDR3 has 16 amino acids. Germline V CDR1 and CDR2: SGHVS, FNYEAQ. The CDR3 nucleotides read TGTGCCAGCAGCCCCCTGGCGGGGGCCCCCACAGATACGCAGTATTTT. Translated: CASSPLAGAPTDTQYF.

This chain joins TRBV29-1 and TRBJ2-3; D tentatively fits TRBD1 or TRBD2 (5 bases each). The CDR3 consists of 11 residues. CDR1 and CDR2 from the germline V gene are SQVTM and ANQGSEA. V was shortened by 7 bases and J by 5 bases, with 10 bases between the two germline ends. The CDR3 spells CSAERGDTQYF. CDR3 nucleotide sequence: TGCAGCGCCGAGAGGGGAGATACGCAGTATTTT.